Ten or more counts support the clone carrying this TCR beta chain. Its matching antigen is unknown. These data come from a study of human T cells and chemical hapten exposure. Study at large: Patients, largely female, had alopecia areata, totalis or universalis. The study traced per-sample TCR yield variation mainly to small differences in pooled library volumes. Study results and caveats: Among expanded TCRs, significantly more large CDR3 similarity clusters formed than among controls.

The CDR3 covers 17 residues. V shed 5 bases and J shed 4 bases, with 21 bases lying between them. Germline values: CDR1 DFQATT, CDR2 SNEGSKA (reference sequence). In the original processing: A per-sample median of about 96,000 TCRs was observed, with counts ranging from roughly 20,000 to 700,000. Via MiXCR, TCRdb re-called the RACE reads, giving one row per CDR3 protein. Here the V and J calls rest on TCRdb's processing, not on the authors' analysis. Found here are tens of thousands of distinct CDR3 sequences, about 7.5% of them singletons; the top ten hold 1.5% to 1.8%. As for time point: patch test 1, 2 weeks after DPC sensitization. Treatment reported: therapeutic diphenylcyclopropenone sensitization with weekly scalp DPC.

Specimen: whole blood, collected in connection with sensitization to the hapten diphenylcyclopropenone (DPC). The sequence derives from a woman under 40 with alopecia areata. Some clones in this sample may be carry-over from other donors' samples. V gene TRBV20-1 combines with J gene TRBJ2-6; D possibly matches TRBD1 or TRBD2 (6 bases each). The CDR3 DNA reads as TGCAGTGCTCCGCTAGGGGGGCCGCTGATCGGGGCCAACGTCCTGACTTTC. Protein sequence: CSAPLGGPLIGANVLTF.